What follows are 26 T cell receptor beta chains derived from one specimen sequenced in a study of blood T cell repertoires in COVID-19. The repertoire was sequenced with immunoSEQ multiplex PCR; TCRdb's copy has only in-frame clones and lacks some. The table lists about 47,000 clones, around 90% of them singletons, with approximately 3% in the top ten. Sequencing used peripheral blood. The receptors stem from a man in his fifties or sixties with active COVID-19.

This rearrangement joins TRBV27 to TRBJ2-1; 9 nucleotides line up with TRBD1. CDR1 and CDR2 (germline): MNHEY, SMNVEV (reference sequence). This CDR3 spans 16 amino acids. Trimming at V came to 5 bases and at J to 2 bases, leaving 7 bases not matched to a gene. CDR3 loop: CASSKGGQGTYNEQFF. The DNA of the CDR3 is TGTGCCAGCAGTAAGGGGGGACAGGGTACCTACAATGAGCAGTTCTTC.

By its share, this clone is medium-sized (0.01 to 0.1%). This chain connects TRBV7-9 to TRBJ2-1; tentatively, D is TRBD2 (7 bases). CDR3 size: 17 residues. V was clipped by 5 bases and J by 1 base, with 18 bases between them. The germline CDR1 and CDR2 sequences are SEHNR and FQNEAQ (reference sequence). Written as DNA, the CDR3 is TGTGCCAGCAGCCCCCCGGCGGCGGGGGCATCCTACAATGAGCAGTTCTTC. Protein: CASSPPAAGASYNEQFF.

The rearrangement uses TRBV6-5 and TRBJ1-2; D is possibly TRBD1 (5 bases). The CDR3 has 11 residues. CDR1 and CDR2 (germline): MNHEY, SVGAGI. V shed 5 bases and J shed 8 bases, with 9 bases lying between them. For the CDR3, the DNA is TGTGCCAGCAGTAGCCCAGGGGGCTACACCTTC. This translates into CASSSPGGYTF.

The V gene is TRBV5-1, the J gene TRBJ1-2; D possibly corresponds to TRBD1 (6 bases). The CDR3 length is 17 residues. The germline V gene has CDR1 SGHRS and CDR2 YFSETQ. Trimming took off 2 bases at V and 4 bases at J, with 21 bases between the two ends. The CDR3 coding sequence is TGCGCCAGCAGCTTAGACTACTCCAGGACAGTTGTCTATGGCTACACCTTC. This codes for CASSLDYSRTVVYGYTF.

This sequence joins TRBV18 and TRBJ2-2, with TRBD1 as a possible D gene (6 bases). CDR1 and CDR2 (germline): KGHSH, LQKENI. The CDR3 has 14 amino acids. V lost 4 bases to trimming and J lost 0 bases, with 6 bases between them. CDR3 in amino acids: CASSRGPNTGELFF. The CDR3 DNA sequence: TGTGCCAGCTCACGGGGGCCGAACACCGGGGAGCTGTTTTTT.

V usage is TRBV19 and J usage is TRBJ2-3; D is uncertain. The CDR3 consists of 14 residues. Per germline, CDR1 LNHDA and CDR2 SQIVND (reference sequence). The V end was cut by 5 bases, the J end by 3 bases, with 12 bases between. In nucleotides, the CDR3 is TGTGCCAGTAGTGCCGGTCTTGCGACAGATACGCAGTATTTT. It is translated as CASSAGLATDTQYF.

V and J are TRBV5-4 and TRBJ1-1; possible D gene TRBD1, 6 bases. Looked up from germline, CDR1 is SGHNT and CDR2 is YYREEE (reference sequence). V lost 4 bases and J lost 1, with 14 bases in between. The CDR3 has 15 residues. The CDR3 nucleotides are TGTGCCAGCAGCCTACCCCCGACAGGGAACACTGAAGCTTTCTTT. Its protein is CASSLPPTGNTEAFF.

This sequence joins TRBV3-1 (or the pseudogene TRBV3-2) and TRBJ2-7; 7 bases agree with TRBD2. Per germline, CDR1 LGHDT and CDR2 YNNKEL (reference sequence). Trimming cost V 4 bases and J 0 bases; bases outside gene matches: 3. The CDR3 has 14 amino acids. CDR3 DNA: TGTGCCAGCAGCCGGGGGGGGAGCTCCTACGAGCAGTACTTC. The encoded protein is CASSRGGSSYEQYF.

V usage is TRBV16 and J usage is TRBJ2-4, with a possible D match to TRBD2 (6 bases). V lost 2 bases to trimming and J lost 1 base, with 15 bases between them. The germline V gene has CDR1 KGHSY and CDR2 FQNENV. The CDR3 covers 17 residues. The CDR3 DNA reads TGTGCCAGCAGCCAACGGGATTCAGGAGGGGCCAAAAACATTCAGTACTTC. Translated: CASSQRDSGGAKNIQYF.

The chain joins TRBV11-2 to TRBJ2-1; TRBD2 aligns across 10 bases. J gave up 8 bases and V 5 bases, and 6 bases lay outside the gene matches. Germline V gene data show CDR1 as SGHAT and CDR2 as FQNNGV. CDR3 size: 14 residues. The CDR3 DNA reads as TGTGCCAGCAGCAGTAGCGGGAGGTGGTATGAGCAGTTCTTC. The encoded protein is CASSSSGRWYEQFF.

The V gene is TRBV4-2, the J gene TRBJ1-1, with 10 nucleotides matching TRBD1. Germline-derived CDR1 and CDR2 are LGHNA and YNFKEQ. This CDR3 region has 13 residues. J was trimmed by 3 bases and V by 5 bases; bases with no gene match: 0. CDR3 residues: CASSGTGDTEAFF. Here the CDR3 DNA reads TGTGCCAGCAGCGGGACAGGGGACACTGAAGCTTTCTTT.

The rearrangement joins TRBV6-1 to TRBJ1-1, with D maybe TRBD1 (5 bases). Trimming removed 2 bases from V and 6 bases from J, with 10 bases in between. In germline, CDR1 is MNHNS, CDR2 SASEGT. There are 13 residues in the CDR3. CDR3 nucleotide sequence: TGTGCCAGCAGTGAACTCGGCAGGGCTGAAGCTTTCTTT. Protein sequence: CASSELGRAEAFF.

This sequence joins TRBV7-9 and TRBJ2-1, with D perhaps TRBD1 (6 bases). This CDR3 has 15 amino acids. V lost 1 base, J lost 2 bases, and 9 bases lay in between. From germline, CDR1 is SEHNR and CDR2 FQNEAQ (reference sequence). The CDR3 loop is CASSLGAGAYNEQFF. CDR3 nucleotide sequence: TGTGCCAGCAGCTTAGGAGCAGGGGCCTACAATGAGCAGTTCTTC.

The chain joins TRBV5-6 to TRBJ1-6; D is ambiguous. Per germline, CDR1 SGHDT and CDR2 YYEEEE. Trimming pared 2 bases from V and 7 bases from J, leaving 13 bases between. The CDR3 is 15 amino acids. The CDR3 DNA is TGTGCCAGCAGCTTAGACGACATCTCGAATTCACCCCTCCACTTT. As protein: CASSLDDISNSPLHF.

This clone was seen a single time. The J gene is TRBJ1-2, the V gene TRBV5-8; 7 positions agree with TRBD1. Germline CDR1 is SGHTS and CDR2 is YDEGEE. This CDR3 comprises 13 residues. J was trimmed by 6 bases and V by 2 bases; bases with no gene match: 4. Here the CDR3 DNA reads TGTGCCAGCAGCTTTACAGGGGCGAATGGCTACACCTTC. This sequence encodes CASSFTGANGYTF.

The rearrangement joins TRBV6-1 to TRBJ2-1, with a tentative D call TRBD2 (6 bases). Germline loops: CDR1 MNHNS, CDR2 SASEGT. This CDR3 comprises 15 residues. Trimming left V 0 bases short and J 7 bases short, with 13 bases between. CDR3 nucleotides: TGTGCCAGCAGTGAAGCGCATGGGGGGTGGAATGAGCAGTTCTTC. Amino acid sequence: CASSEAHGGWNEQFF.

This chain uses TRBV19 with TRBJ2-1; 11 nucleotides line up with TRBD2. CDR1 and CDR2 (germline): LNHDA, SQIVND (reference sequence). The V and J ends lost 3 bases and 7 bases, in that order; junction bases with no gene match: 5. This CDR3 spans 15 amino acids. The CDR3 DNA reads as TGTGCCAGTAGTATCATAGCGGGGGGGCTGAATGAGCAGTTCTTC. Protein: CASSIIAGGLNEQFF.

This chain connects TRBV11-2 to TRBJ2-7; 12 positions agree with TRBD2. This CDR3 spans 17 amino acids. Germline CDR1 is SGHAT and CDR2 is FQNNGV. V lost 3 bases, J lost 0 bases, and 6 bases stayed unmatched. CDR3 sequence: CASSFGTSGLSSYEQYF. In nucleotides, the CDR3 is TGTGCCAGCAGCTTTGGGACTAGCGGGCTGAGCTCCTACGAGCAGTACTTC.

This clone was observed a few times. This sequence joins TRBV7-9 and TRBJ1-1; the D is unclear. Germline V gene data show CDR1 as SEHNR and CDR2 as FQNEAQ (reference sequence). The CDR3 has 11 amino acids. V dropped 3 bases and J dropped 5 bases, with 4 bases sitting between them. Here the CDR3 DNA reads TGTGCCAGCAGCTTCCTAACTGAAGCTTTCTTT. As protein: CASSFLTEAFF.

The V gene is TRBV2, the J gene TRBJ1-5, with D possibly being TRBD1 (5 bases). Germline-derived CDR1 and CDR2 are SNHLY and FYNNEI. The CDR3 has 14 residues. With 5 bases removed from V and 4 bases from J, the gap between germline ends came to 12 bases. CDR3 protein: CASSPGRGNQPQHF. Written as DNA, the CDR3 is TGTGCCAGCAGTCCGGGACGGGGGAATCAGCCCCAGCATTTT.

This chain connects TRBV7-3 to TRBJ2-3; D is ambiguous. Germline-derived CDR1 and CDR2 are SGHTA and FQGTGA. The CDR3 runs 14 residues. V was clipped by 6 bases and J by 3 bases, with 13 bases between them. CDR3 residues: CASRRRATTDTQYF. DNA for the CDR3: TGTGCCAGCAGGAGGCGAGCGACGACAGATACGCAGTATTTT. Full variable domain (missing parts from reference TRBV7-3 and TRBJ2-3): GAGVSQTPSNKVTEKGKYVELRCDPISGHTALYWYRQSLGQGPEFLIYFQGTGAADDSGLPNDRFFAVRPEGSVSTLKIQRTERGDSAVYLCASRRRATTDTQYFGPGTRLTVL.

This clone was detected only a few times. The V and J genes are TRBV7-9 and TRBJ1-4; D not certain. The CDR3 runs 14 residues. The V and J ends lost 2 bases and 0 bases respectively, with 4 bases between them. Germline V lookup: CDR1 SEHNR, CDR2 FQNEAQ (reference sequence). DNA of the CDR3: TGTGCCAGCAGCTTACAGACAACTAATGAAAAACTGTTTTTT. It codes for CASSLQTTNEKLFF.

The CDR3 is CASSTTSGEQYF. The CDR3 DNA reads as TGTGCCAGCAGCACGACTAGCGGGGAGCAGTACTTC. V and J are TRBV7-2 and TRBJ2-7; 10 positions match TRBD2. CDR1 SGHTA and CDR2 FQGNSA come from the germline V gene. This CDR3 has 12 residues. V was pared by 5 bases and J by 7 bases, with 2 bases of the junction left unmatched. Using reference TRBV7-2 and TRBJ2-7 for the parts outside the CDR3, the full variable domain is GAGVSQSPSNKVTEKGKDVELRCDPISGHTALYWYRQSLGQGLEFLIYFQGNSAPDKSGLPSDRFSAERTGGSVSTLTIQRTQQEDSAVYLCASSTTSGEQYFGPGTRLTVT.

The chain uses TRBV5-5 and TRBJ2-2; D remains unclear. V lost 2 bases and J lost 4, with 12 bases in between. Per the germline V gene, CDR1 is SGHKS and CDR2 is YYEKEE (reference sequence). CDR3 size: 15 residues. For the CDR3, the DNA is TGTGCCAGCAGCTTCGGTACGTTGAGCACCGGGGAGCTGTTTTTT. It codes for CASSFGTLSTGELFF.

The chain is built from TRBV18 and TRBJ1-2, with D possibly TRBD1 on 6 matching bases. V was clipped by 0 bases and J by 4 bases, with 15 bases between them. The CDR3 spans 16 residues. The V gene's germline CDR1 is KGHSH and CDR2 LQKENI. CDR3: CASSPPNSDRIYGYTF. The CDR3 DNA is TGTGCCAGCTCACCACCTAATTCGGACAGAATCTATGGCTACACCTTC.

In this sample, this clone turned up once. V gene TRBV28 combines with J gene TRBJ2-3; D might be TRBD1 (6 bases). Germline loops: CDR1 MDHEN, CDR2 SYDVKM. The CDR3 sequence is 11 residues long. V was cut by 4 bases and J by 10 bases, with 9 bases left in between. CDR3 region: CASSSGVAQYF. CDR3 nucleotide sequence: TGTGCCAGCAGTTCAGGGGTTGCGCAGTATTTT. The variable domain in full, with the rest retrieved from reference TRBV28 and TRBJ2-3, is DVKVTQSSRYLVKRTGEKVFLECVQDMDHENMFWYRQDPGLGLRLIYFSYDVKMKEKGDIPEGYSVSREKKERFSLILESASTNQTSMYLCASSSGVAQYFGPGTRLTVL.